This T cell receptor (beta chain) was sequenced during a study of shared clonotypes between healthy human individuals. HIV-negative, healthy adults without recent acute infections or vaccinations were the donors. About 100 million PBMCs per unsorted sample were used for genomic DNA. Study findings and constraints: Depth of sequencing was expected to influence donor clonotype sharing.

Only a few counts were recorded for this clone. The antigen is not known. Germline V gene lookup returns CDR1 SNHLY and CDR2 FYNNEI. V shed 5 bases and J 6 bases; nucleotides not matched to a gene: 0. This CDR3 has 12 amino acids. The authors ran unsorted PBMC replicate PCRs on roughly 330 ng DNA, approximately 30,000 T cell genomes. Using immunoSEQ multiplex PCR, the repertoire was profiled, and TCRdb retains in-frame clones only, with some absent. The sample has roughly 500,000 clones; 76% are singletons. The sequencing sample was made of PBMCs. The clonotype originates from a woman aged 40 to 49 in good health. Some clones in this sample may be carry-over from other donors' samples. The chain recombines TRBV2 with TRBJ2-2; the match to TRBD2 covers 7 bases. In nucleotides, the CDR3 is TGTGCCAGCAGTCGGGGGGCCGGGGAGCTGTTTTTT. Protein product: CASSRGAGELFF.